Given below is one T cell receptor beta chain in context. Its antigen is not known. The data were obtained in a study of cytomegalovirus exposure and HLA in healthy donors. General study results and limits: Confirmation was obtained in vitro that three CMV-associated chains are specific for CMV antigens. TCR association rates varied by HLA locus in a later analysis, with DRB1 highest and HLA-C lowest. Earlier analysis looked at TCR beta V segments, and most were productive about 87% or about 30% of the time.

Primers for the PCR totalled 60 Vbeta and 13 Jbeta. Sequencing was performed with immunoSEQ multiplex PCR; in TCRdb, only in-frame clones are kept and a portion is missing. The data contain 200,000 or so clones, 82% of them singletons. Unrecorded immune exposure was likely among donors, who were nominally healthy when sampled. Sequenced material: PBMCs. The receptor's source is a boy younger than 10 in good health and CMV-seronegative.

The CDR3 loop is CASSQVKQAKSYQPQHF. In DNA form, the CDR3 reads TGTGCCAGCAGCCAAGTTAAGCAGGCCAAAAGTTATCAGCCCCAGCATTTT. This chain links TRBV4-2 with TRBJ1-5; D not certain. Germline V lookup: CDR1 LGHNA, CDR2 YNFKEQ. Between the trimmed V and J ends, which lost 1 base and 5 bases, there was a span of 18 bases. CDR3 length equals 17 residues.